The sequence of this T cell receptor (beta chain) was determined in a study of T cells in Graves' hyperthyroidism and ophthalmopathy. Trimming shortened V by 3 bases and J by 8 bases, and 7 bases separated the two germline ends. The CDR3 contains 11 residues. Germline loops: CDR1 LNHDA, CDR2 SQIVND (reference sequence). Amplification yielded TCR beta CDR3 regions, with RNA transcripts as the source. HTBI primers were the set used in a first-round RT-PCR of the TCR CDR3. From the multiplex PCR reads, TCRdb called clonotypes with MiXCR, one entry per CDR3 protein. The sample holds 480,000 or so distinct CDR3 sequences, over 35% seen once. This clonotype was seen more than once but under ten times.

The sequence was obtained from an adult woman with Graves' disease, either hyperthyroidism or ophthalmopathy (not recorded which). The chain recombines TRBV19 with TRBJ1-1; D unclear. Sequenced: peripheral blood or thyroid tissue (not recorded which). CDR3 region: CASSIGPEAFF. The CDR3 DNA is TGTGCCAGTAGTATCGGGCCCGAAGCTTTCTTT.